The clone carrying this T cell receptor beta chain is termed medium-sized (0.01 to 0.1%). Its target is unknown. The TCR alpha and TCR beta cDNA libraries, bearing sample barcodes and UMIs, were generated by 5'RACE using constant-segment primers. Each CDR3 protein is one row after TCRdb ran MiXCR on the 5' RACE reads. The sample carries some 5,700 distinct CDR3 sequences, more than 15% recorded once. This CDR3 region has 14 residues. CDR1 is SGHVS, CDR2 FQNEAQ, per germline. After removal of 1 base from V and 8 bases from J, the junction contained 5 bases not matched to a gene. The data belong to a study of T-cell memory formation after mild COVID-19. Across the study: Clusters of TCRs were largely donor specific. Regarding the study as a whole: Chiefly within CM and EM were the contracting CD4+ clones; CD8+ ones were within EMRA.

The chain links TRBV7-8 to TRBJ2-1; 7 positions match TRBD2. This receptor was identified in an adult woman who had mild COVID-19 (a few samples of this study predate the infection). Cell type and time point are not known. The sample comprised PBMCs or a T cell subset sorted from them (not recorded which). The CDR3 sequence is CASSLGGRVDEQFF. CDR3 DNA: TGTGCCAGCAGCTTAGGCGGGAGAGTCGATGAGCAGTTCTTC.